One and the same sample provided the 10 T cell receptor beta chains below, sequenced in a study of blood T cell repertoires in COVID-19. Clones were sequenced by immunoSEQ multiplex PCR, and TCRdb holds only the in-frame ones, with some missing. In the table there are 250,000 or so clones, roughly 90% of which are singletons. Sequences were obtained from peripheral blood. Receptors originate from a woman aged 60-75 years with COVID-19, enrolled during active disease.

The V gene is TRBV29-1, the J gene TRBJ2-5; the D is unclear. The CDR3 is 15 residues long. Germline CDR1 and CDR2: SQVTM and ANQGSEA. Trimming removed 5 bases at V and 8 bases at J, with 24 bases between. CDR3 loop: CSVSPKQAWSETQYF. For the CDR3, the DNA is TGCAGCGTTTCCCCGAAGCAGGCGTGGTCCGAAACCCAGTACTTC.

The rearrangement uses TRBV3-1 (or the pseudogene TRBV3-2) and TRBJ1-6, with TRBD1 identical over 8 bases. CDR3 length: 14 residues. Trimming removed 7 bases from V and 9 bases from J; junction bases left unmatched: 8. Germline CDR1 and CDR2: LGHDT and YNNKEL (reference sequence). As DNA, the CDR3 is TGTGCCAGCAAATTGGACAGGGAACGTTCACCCCTCCACTTT. Its protein product is CASKLDRERSPLHF.

This chain uses TRBV7-9 with TRBJ2-7, with 9 positions matching TRBD1. CDR1 and CDR2 (germline): SEHNR, FQNEAQ (reference sequence). The CDR3 has 18 amino acids. Trimming at V came to 1 base and at J to 6 bases, leaving 16 bases not matched to a gene. As DNA, the CDR3 is TGTGCCAGCAGCTTAGTTGGGATGCGTCGGGACAGGGCTTTCGAGCAGTACTTC. It translates to CASSLVGMRRDRAFEQYF.

This clone was seen only once. This chain joins TRBV7-8 and TRBJ2-7, with D possibly being TRBD2 (6 bases). Per the germline V gene, CDR1 is SGHVS and CDR2 is FQNEAQ. The CDR3 is 13 residues long. Trimming took 5 bases from V and 3 from J, leaving 11 bases between them. In nucleotides, the CDR3 is TGTGCCAGCAGCGACAGACTAGGCTACGAGCAGTACTTC. This sequence encodes CASSDRLGYEQYF.

The chain links TRBV4-3 to TRBJ1-4; TRBD1 aligns across 7 bases. J lost 8 bases, V lost 3 bases, and 9 bases had no gene match. The CDR3 totals 15 residues. Germline lookup yields CDR1 LGHNA and CDR2 YSLEER. The CDR3 region has the DNA TGCGCCAGCAGCCATGATCAGGGGGTGGGAGAAAAACTGTTTTTT. It translates to CASSHDQGVGEKLFF.

The chain combines TRBV27 with TRBJ2-1, with 9 bases lining up with TRBD1. Germline lookup yields CDR1 MNHEY and CDR2 SMNVEV (reference sequence). Unmatched junction bases numbered 8, after V lost 7 bases and J lost 4 bases. The length of the CDR3 is 15 residues. The CDR3 is CASKPTGQGYNEQFF. The CDR3 DNA reads as TGTGCCAGCAAGCCAACGGGACAGGGATACAATGAGCAGTTCTTC.

The J gene is TRBJ2-7, the V gene TRBV12-3 or TRBV12-4; 7 bases map to TRBD1. The CDR3 contains 13 residues. The J segment lost 1 base and the V segment lost 7 bases, leaving 4 bases of the junction unmatched. As DNA, the CDR3 is TGTGCCAGCACCCTGGGACAGTCCTACGAGCAGTACTTC. Translating gives CASTLGQSYEQYF.

As to this clone: Compared with germline, one end of the junction differs, possibly owing to a read error. The rearrangement links TRBV7-2 to TRBJ2-5; D is possibly TRBD2 (7 bases). Germline CDR1 is SGHTA and CDR2 is FQGNSA. This CDR3 comprises 17 residues. The DNA for the CDR3 is TGTGCCAGCAGCTTAGAAAGCGGCGGGGGCCTCAACTCGGGTCTGCACTTC. Translation gives CASSLESGGGLNSGLHF.

V and J are TRBV5-1 and TRBJ1-4; a possible D gene is TRBD1 (5 bases). The V end was cut by 5 bases, the J end by 4 bases, with 15 bases between. The length of the CDR3 is 15 residues. Germline-derived CDR1 and CDR2 are SGHRS and YFSETQ. CDR3 in DNA: TGCGCCAGCAGTCTTTATCCGGGACTTAATGAAAAACTGTTTTTT. It codes for CASSLYPGLNEKLFF.

The V call is TRBV7-8, the J call TRBJ1-6, with TRBD1 matching over 9 bases. The CDR3 extends over 14 amino acids. Germline V gives CDR1 SGHVS, CDR2 FQNEAQ. V shed 5 bases and J 9 bases; nucleotides not matched to a gene: 5. CDR3 nucleotide sequence: TGTGCCAGCAGCCGAGACAGGGGGGGTTCACCCCTCCACTTT. Its protein is CASSRDRGGSPLHF.